The T cell receptor (beta chain) described here comes from a study of T cells in Graves' hyperthyroidism and ophthalmopathy. It was RNA transcripts that yielded the amplified TCR beta CDR3 regions. With the HTBI primer set, the TCR CDR3 went through a first round of RT-PCR. TCRdb independently ran MiXCR on the multiplex PCR reads; one entry per CDR3 protein. Of about 640,000 distinct CDR3 sequences in the sample, around 21% were seen once. Trimming removed 0 bases from V and 7 bases from J; junction bases left unmatched: 3. This CDR3 has 15 residues. In germline, CDR1 is MGHRA, CDR2 YSYEKL. Concerning this clonotype: As yet, its antigen is unknown.

Study-level results: Researchers found most expanded thyroid clonotypes above 0.001 in blood as well.

Specimen: blood. The V gene is TRBV4-1, the J gene TRBJ1-5; 10 nucleotides agree with TRBD1. The source is a man aged 25-45 years with Graves' ophthalmopathy. The CDR3 loop is CASSQDGDRGQPQHF. The CDR3 DNA is TGCGCCAGCAGCCAAGATGGGGACAGGGGCCAGCCCCAGCATTTT.